The clone carrying this T cell receptor (beta chain) appeared a few times. The antigen remains unidentified. A sample-barcoded 5' primer and a J-beta primer mix were used in a second PCR of roughly 7 to 12 cycles. TCRdb itself ran the 5' RACE reads through MiXCR, one entry per CDR3 protein. The data contain roughly 1.9 million distinct CDR3 sequences, 30% to 40% of them singletons. Drawing of peripheral blood yielded 8.5 to 10 milliliters from each donor. This sample stems from a study of blood T cells in healthy people across ages. About the study: With template switching, about one barcoded beta molecule was captured per two T cells. Study results and caveats: Naive T cell percentage showed a strong correlation with the diversity of TCR beta.

This clonotype was obtained from a human donor in good health. Sequencing was performed on blood.

This CDR3 is CASSIRQGGEKLFF. Written as DNA, the CDR3 is TGTGCCAGTAGTATCCGACAGGGAGGTGAAAAACTGTTTTTT. This chain joins TRBV19 and TRBJ1-4; 7 nucleotides agree with TRBD1. Germline V lookup: CDR1 LNHDA, CDR2 SQIVND (reference sequence). Trimming at V came to 3 bases and at J to 7 bases, leaving 5 bases not matched to a gene. The CDR3 covers 14 residues.